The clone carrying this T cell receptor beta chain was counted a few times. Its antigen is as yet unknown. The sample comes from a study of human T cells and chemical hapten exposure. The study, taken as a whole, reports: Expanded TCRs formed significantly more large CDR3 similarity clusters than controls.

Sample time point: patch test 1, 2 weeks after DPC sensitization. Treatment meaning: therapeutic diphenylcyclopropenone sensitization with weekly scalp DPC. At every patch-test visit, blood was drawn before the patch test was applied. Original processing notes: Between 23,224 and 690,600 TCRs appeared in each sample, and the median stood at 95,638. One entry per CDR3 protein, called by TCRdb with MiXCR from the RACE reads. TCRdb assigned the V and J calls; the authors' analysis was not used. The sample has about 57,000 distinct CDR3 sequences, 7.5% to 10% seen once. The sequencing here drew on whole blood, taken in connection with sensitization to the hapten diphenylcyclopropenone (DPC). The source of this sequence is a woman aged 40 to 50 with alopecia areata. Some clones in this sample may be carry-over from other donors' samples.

This chain's CDR3 is CASSLHLAGTDTQYF. The CDR3 bases are TGTGCCAGCAGTTTACATCTAGCGGGCACAGATACGCAGTATTTT. The chain is built from TRBV12-3 or TRBV12-4 and TRBJ2-3; the match to TRBD2 covers 7 bases. The CDR3 is 15 amino acids. V lost 2 bases to trimming and J lost 1 base; unmatched junction nucleotides: 3.